Described below is a single T cell receptor beta chain sequence and its context. The sample belongs to a study of blood T cell repertoires in COVID-19. Germline trimming cut 5 bases from V and 2 bases from J; bases unmatched to any gene: 6. Germline V gene lookup returns CDR1 KGHDR and CDR2 SFDVKD. This CDR3 is built from 16 residues. Under the authors' procedure: Estimated nucleated cell counts came from reference gene primer amplification. Some clones are missing from TCRdb's copy, which holds only in-frame ones; the method was immunoSEQ multiplex PCR. The DNA was the basis for D and trimming; V, J and clone size are from that table. The data contain about 240,000 clones, more than 70% of them singletons.

This chain joins TRBV24-1 and TRBJ1-5; 9 bases fit TRBD1. The sequenced material came from peripheral blood. The TCR comes from a man of 80 years or more with acute or convalescent COVID-19. The CDR3 DNA reads as TGTGCCACCAGTGCCCGGACAGGGGCCGGCAATCAGCCCCAGCATTTT. Residues: CATSARTGAGNQPQHF.